A single sample gave rise to the 6 T cell receptor beta chains below, sequenced in a study of response to subunit inactivated influenza vaccine. Each CDR3 protein is one row after TCRdb ran MiXCR on the RT-PCR reads. The data contain more than 700,000 distinct CDR3 sequences, 21% of them singletons. Sequencing used PBMCs from blood, obtained about 5 days after vaccination. Source of these receptors: a man aged 50-60 years who received an inactivated influenza vaccine.

This chain links TRBV6-2 or TRBV6-3 with TRBJ1-1; 7 bases match TRBD1. This CDR3 comprises 14 residues. Losses at the gene ends were 9 bases for V and 4 bases for J; bases not matched to a gene: 11. Germline-derived CDR1 and CDR2 are MNHEY and SVGEGT. The DNA of the CDR3 is TGTGCCAGTACCTATTCACAGGGGATCACTGAAGCTTTCTTT. It translates to CASTYSQGITEAFF.

The chain joins TRBV20-1 to TRBJ2-1; TRBD1 or TRBD2 may be the D gene (5 bases each). The V end was cut by 5 bases, the J end by 0 bases, with 14 bases between. Germline V lookup: CDR1 DFQATT, CDR2 SNEGSKA (reference sequence). The CDR3 runs 15 residues. CDR3 region: CSARDLRSSYNEQFF. DNA of the CDR3: TGCAGTGCTCGGGACCTCCGGAGCTCCTACAATGAGCAGTTCTTC.

This clonotype was seen a few times. V usage is TRBV7-3 and J usage is TRBJ2-2, with D uncertain. Germline V gene data show CDR1 as SGHTA and CDR2 as FQGTGA. This CDR3 comprises 15 residues. V lost 1 base to trimming and J lost 0 bases, with 6 bases between them. The CDR3 bases are TGTGCCAGCAGCTTAATGGGGTCGAACACCGGGGAGCTGTTTTTT. This encodes CASSLMGSNTGELFF.

This clonotype has at least ten counts. This chain connects TRBV6-6 to TRBJ1-1, with D hard to call. Trimming took 8 bases from V and 5 from J, leaving 12 bases between them. CDR1 is MNHNY, CDR2 SVGAGI, per germline (reference sequence). The CDR3 has 12 amino acids. The CDR3 sequence: CASVGLGTEAFF. CDR3 sequence (DNA): TGTGCCAGCGTGGGTTTAGGGACTGAAGCTTTCTTT.

The rearrangement uses TRBV27 and TRBJ1-5; D gene ambiguous. The germline V and J ends were trimmed by 2 bases and 0 bases, with 11 bases remaining between them. The V gene's germline CDR1 is MNHEY and CDR2 SMNVEV (reference sequence). CDR3 length equals 16 residues. DNA for the CDR3: TGTGCCAGCAGTTTACGGTTTGTCAATAGCAATCAGCCCCAGCATTTT. Amino acids: CASSLRFVNSNQPQHF.

The CDR3 sequence is CASSEARDTGELFF. The CDR3 coding sequence is TGTGCCAGCAGTGAAGCAAGGGACACCGGGGAGCTGTTTTTT. The gene calls are TRBV6-1 and TRBJ2-2; unclear D gene. The germline gives CDR1 MNHNS, CDR2 SASEGT. The ends were cut back, 0 bases at V and 3 bases at J, with 5 bases in the middle. CDR3 length: 14 residues.